The clone carrying this T cell receptor beta chain was seen at least ten times. Time point meaning: technical triplicate 3. This entry is derived from a study of neurological immune-mediated disorders. TCRdb used MiXCR to reprocess the 5' RACE reads, holding one entry per CDR3 protein. Here the sample spans fewer than 35,000 distinct CDR3 sequences, around 16% being singletons. Germline assignment: CDR1 DFQATT and CDR2 SNEGSKA (reference sequence). The CDR3 has 16 residues. V was pared by 0 bases and J by 4 bases, with 6 bases of the junction left unmatched. This rearrangement joins TRBV20-1 to TRBJ2-3; TRBD2 matches 11 bases. Sequencing was done on a sample of CD4+ T cells from blood. This TCR was sampled from a female donor with HTLV-1-associated myelopathy (HAM/TSP). In DNA, the CDR3 is TGCAGTGCTAGAGAAACTAGCGGGAGTTTCGCAGATACGCAGTATTTT. Protein sequence: CSARETSGSFADTQYF.